These 27 T cell receptor beta chains came from one sample sequenced in a study of CD8+CD57+ T cells in acquired aplastic anemia. The template for TCR beta VDJ and CDR3 sequence profiling was genomic DNA. In TCRdb, the reads were re-called with MiXCR into one record per CDR3 protein. The sample includes about 190,000 distinct CDR3 sequences, approximately 49% of them seen just once. Sequences were obtained from sorted CD4+, CD8+, or CD8+CD57+ T cells (not recorded which) from PBMCs. These receptors all stem from a human donor in good health, serving as a control.

The table lists this clonotype with many counts. One junction end does not reproduce the germline sequence, and a read error may be involved. J is TRBJ2-7 and V is TRBV12-3 or TRBV12-4; TRBD2 matches 11 bases. The CDR3 has 16 amino acids. CDR3 residues: CASSLAGTSGPYEQYF. The CDR3 DNA follows: TGTGCCAGCAGCTTAGCAGGGACTAGCGGACCCTACGAGCAGTACTTC.

This clonotype was counted between two and nine times. The rearrangement uses TRBV29-1 and TRBJ1-1; D possibly corresponds to TRBD1 (5 bases). This CDR3 has 12 residues. Per the germline V gene, CDR1 is SQVTM and CDR2 is ANQGSEA. V was cut by 7 bases and J by 1 base, with 10 bases left in between. CDR3 loop: CSARGRNTEAFF. The CDR3 DNA sequence: TGCAGCGCCCGGGGCAGGAACACTGAAGCTTTCTTT.

This chain uses TRBV7-3 with TRBJ2-7, with 8 bases aligning to TRBD1. In germline, CDR1 is SGHTA, CDR2 FQGTGA. The J segment lost 2 bases and the V segment lost 5 bases, leaving 8 bases of the junction unmatched. The CDR3 spans 15 residues. The CDR3 loop reads CASSATGAEAYEQYF. In DNA, the CDR3 is TGTGCCAGCAGCGCGACAGGGGCTGAAGCCTACGAGCAGTACTTC. Full variable domain (rest looked up from reference TRBV7-3 and TRBJ2-7): GAGVSQTPSNKVTEKGKYVELRCDPISGHTALYWYRQSLGQGPEFLIYFQGTGAADDSGLPNDRFFAVRPEGSVSTLKIQRTERGDSAVYLCASSATGAEAYEQYFGPGTRLTVT.

The V call is TRBV2, the J call TRBJ2-3; D not resolved. Trimming took 4 bases from V and 6 from J, leaving 17 bases between them. The CDR3 totals 15 residues. The germline CDR1 and CDR2 sequences are SNHLY and FYNNEI. For the CDR3, the DNA is TGTGCCAGCAGTGGATCGTCCGCTAGGTCCGATACGCAGTATTTT. As protein: CASSGSSARSDTQYF.

This chain uses TRBV24-1 with TRBJ2-3, with 11 bases fitting TRBD1. The CDR3 has 19 amino acids. Germline-derived CDR1 and CDR2 are KGHDR and SFDVKD. Germline trimming cut 7 bases from V and 0 bases from J; bases unmatched to any gene: 14. This chain's CDR3 is CATRGTGGNLNPSTDTQYF. As DNA, the CDR3 is TGTGCCACCAGGGGGACAGGGGGAAACCTAAACCCAAGCACAGATACGCAGTATTTT.

The rearrangement links TRBV7-2 to TRBJ2-3; TRBD1 might be the D (6 bases). The germline V gene encodes CDR1 SGHTA and CDR2 FQGNSA. V lost 8 bases and J lost 2, with 14 bases in between. This CDR3 is built from 14 residues. In nucleotides, the CDR3 is TGTGCCAGCTTTAGAGGACAGCACACAGATACGCAGTATTTT. This gives the protein CASFRGQHTDTQYF.

The V gene is TRBV10-3, the J gene TRBJ2-1; TRBD1 or TRBD2 may be the D gene (7 bases each). Germline V gene sequence: CDR1 ENHRY, CDR2 SYGVKD. The CDR3 extends over 13 amino acids. V was shortened by 10 bases and J by 6 bases, with 16 bases between the two germline ends. CDR3 region: CATRGGASNEQFF. The CDR3 DNA reads TGTGCCACCAGGGGGGGGGCTAGCAATGAGCAGTTCTTC.

V is TRBV7-7 and J is TRBJ1-4; TRBD1 might be the D (5 bases). V lost 0 bases and J 9 bases, leaving 14 bases between the germline ends. The CDR3 runs to 15 residues. Germline values: CDR1 SSHAT, CDR2 FNYEAQ (reference sequence). The CDR3 region is CASSLAGRAAKKLFF. In DNA form, the CDR3 reads TGTGCCAGCAGCTTAGCCGGCAGGGCCGCTAAAAAACTGTTTTTT. Full variable domain (outside the CDR3, taken from reference TRBV7-7 and TRBJ1-4): GAGVSQSPRYKVTKRGQDVTLRCDPISSHATLYWYQQALGQGPEFLTYFNYEAQPDKSGLPSDRFSAERPEGSISTLTIQRTEQRDSAMYRCASSLAGRAAKKLFFGSGTQLSVL.

This clonotype was detected ten times or more. The gene calls are TRBV7-6 and TRBJ1-4; D gene unclear. Germline CDR1 is SGHVS and CDR2 is FNYEAQ. The CDR3 extends over 14 amino acids. V lost 1 base to trimming and J lost 3 bases, with 6 bases between them. The CDR3 protein is CASSLEYANEKLFF. In DNA form, the CDR3 reads TGTGCCAGCAGCTTAGAGTACGCTAATGAAAAACTGTTTTTT.

This chain joins TRBV2 and TRBJ2-3; the D is unclear. Trimming removed 6 bases at V and 4 bases at J, with 11 bases between. CDR3 size: 13 residues. Per germline, CDR1 SNHLY and CDR2 FYNNEI. CDR3 coding DNA: TGTGCCAGCAGCCCGCGTGGTCCAGATACGCAGTATTTT. Protein: CASSPRGPDTQYF.

As regards this clonotype: A junction boundary mismatches the germline segment, possibly from a read error. The V gene is TRBV24-1, the J gene TRBJ1-6; no reliable D call. CDR1 is KGHDR, CDR2 SFDVKD, per germline. The CDR3 covers 14 residues. In DNA form, the CDR3 reads TGTGCCGCCAGTGATGGTTTAGAGGATTCACTCCTCCACTTT. This sequence encodes CAASDGLEDSLLHF.

The chain combines TRBV19 with TRBJ2-7; 9 bases are shared with TRBD1. The ends lost 11 bases at V and 5 bases at J; junction bases unmatched: 10. The CDR3 length is 13 residues. CDR1 and CDR2 from the germline V gene are LNHDA and SQIVND (reference sequence). The CDR3: CAPWGQGNHEQYV. The CDR3 nucleotides read TGTGCCCCATGGGGACAGGGTAACCACGAGCAGTACGTC.

This clonotype was picked up many times. The rearrangement uses TRBV9 and TRBJ1-1; D perhaps matches TRBD1 (5 bases). The CDR3 has 17 amino acids. Between the trimmed V and J ends, which lost 0 bases and 3 bases, there was a span of 18 bases. CDR1 is SGDLS, CDR2 YYNGEE, per germline. The CDR3, as DNA: TGTGCCAGCAGCGTAGGCCCCCGGGGGGGTTATGACACTGAAGCTTTCTTT. It translates to CASSVGPRGGYDTEAFF. Variable domain in full (rest from reference TRBV9 and TRBJ1-1): DSGVTQTPKHLITATGQRVTLRCSPRSGDLSVYWYQQSLDQGLQFLIQYYNGEERAKGNILERFSAQQFPDLHSELNLSSLELGDSALYFCASSVGPRGGYDTEAFFGQGTRLTVV.

This clonotype was seen many times. The V call is TRBV5-1, the J call TRBJ1-2; 7 bases are shared with TRBD1. CDR3 length: 13 amino acids. CDR1 is SGHRS and CDR2 is YFSETQ in the germline V gene. J gave up 8 bases and V 4 bases, and 8 bases lay outside the gene matches. In DNA, the CDR3 is TGCGCCAGCAGCGACACGACAGGGAGCGGCTACACCTTC. Its protein is CASSDTTGSGYTF.

This clonotype was detected many times. CDR3 coding DNA: TGTGCCAGCAGCCCGGGCGCGGGGGCGGATACGCAGTATTTT. Protein: CASSPGAGADTQYF. The chain combines TRBV11-2 with TRBJ2-3; the D gene is possibly TRBD2 (7 bases). The CDR3 length is 14 residues. The V end was cut by 5 bases, the J end by 6 bases, with 15 bases between. Germline V CDR1 and CDR2: SGHAT, FQNNGV.

This clonotype was recorded many times. This chain uses TRBV19 with TRBJ1-5; tentatively, D is TRBD1 (5 bases). This CDR3 region has 16 residues. The V and J ends lost 3 bases and 0 bases respectively, with 12 bases between them. Germline assignment: CDR1 LNHDA and CDR2 SQIVND (reference sequence). The CDR3 DNA reads as TGTGCCAGTAGTATCGGGTCGGGGCTTAGCAATCAGCCCCAGCATTTT. Translated: CASSIGSGLSNQPQHF.

This chain joins TRBV20-1 and TRBJ1-5; D unclear. The CDR3 totals 13 residues. Between the trimmed V and J ends, which lost 3 bases and 3 bases, there was a span of 9 bases. Germline V gives CDR1 DFQATT, CDR2 SNEGSKA (reference sequence). The CDR3 coding sequence is TGCAGTGCTAGCGGAGGGCCCAATCAGCCCCAGCATTTT. Protein sequence: CSASGGPNQPQHF.

This chain connects TRBV2 to TRBJ2-7; TRBD2 might be the D (6 bases). This CDR3 is built from 14 residues. Trimming removed 5 bases at V and 3 bases at J, with 14 bases between. CDR1 and CDR2 (germline): SNHLY, FYNNEI. The CDR3 here is CASSRTRTNYEQYF. DNA for the CDR3: TGTGCCAGCAGTCGAACCAGGACTAACTACGAGCAGTACTTC. Variable domain in full (rest from reference TRBV2 and TRBJ2-7): EPEVTQTPSHQVTQMGQEVILRCVPISNHLYFYWYRQILGQKVEFLVSFYNNEISEKSEIFDDQFSVERPDGSNFTLKIRSTKLEDSAMYFCASSRTRTNYEQYFGPGTRLTVT.

This clonotype was seen ten or more times. In DNA form, the CDR3 reads TGTGCCAGCAGCCAAGTGTCCGGTGCGAACACCGGGGAGCTGTTTTTT. This codes for CASSQVSGANTGELFF. This rearrangement joins TRBV4-2 to TRBJ2-2, with D hard to call. There are 16 residues in the CDR3. V was trimmed by 1 base and J by 0 bases, leaving 9 bases between them. Germline loops: CDR1 LGHNA, CDR2 YNFKEQ.

This clonotype was counted at least ten times. The chain couples TRBV20-1 to TRBJ2-3; 12 bases are a match to TRBD2. Germline CDR1 reads DFQATT; CDR2 reads SNEGSKA (reference sequence). Trimming cost V 0 bases and J 2 bases; bases outside gene matches: 6. The CDR3 loop spans 17 amino acids. DNA for the CDR3: TGCAGTGCTAGAGATCGCACTAGCGGGGGGACCACAGATACGCAGTATTTT. Translated: CSARDRTSGGTTDTQYF.

On this clonotype itself: Germline is not matched at one junction end, which may reflect a read error. The V and J genes are TRBV2 and TRBJ2-7; no clear D. This CDR3 comprises 14 residues. Per the germline V gene, CDR1 is SNHLY and CDR2 is FYNNEI. CDR3 protein: CASSASSPSHEQYF. The CDR3 DNA sequence: TGTGCCAGCAGTGCTTCCAGTCCCTCCCACGAGCAGTACTTC.

This clonotype was seen ten or more times. The J gene is TRBJ1-2, the V gene TRBV20-1; 9 bases are a match to TRBD1. With V trimmed by 0 bases and J by 5 bases, 13 bases remained unmatched. The V gene's germline CDR1 is DFQATT and CDR2 SNEGSKA (reference sequence). CDR3 length equals 17 residues. DNA for the CDR3: TGCAGTGCTAGAGATCCCCACAGGGGGCGCATAGGGTATGGCTACACCTTC. It yields the protein CSARDPHRGRIGYGYTF.

This CDR3 reads CSARDRTGQGLFF. The CDR3 coding sequence is TGCAGTGCTAGAGATCGGACCGGACAGGGGCTGTTTTTT. This chain joins TRBV20-1 and TRBJ2-2, with 8 bases matching TRBD1. Germline V lookup: CDR1 DFQATT, CDR2 SNEGSKA (reference sequence). This CDR3 is 13 amino acids long. The V and J ends lost 0 bases and 13 bases, in that order; junction bases with no gene match: 7.

The gene calls are TRBV7-9 and TRBJ2-5; 7 positions match TRBD1. This CDR3 contains 15 residues. CDR1 and CDR2 from the germline V gene are SEHNR and FQNEAQ (reference sequence). V lost 6 bases and J lost 2; bases outside the gene matches: 9. In nucleotides, the CDR3 is TGTGCCAGCAGTACCAGGACAGGTTCACAAGAGACCCAGTACTTC. The encoded protein is CASSTRTGSQETQYF.

On this clonotype itself: The junction and the germline gene differ at one end; a read error may be behind it. The rearrangement joins TRBV2 to TRBJ2-7; 9 bases fit TRBD1. The CDR3 runs to 14 residues. The germline V gene has CDR1 SNHLY and CDR2 FYNNEI. The CDR3 DNA sequence: TGTGCCGGCAGCGCCCTGGGACAGGGCTACGAGCAGTACTTC. It codes for CAGSALGQGYEQYF.

In this sample, this clonotype turned up a few times. This chain links TRBV15 with TRBJ1-5; maybe TRBD1 (6 bases). The CDR3 is 19 amino acids. V lost 0 bases to trimming and J lost 4 bases, with 22 bases between them. Germline-derived CDR1 and CDR2 are LNHNV and YYDKDF (reference sequence). The CDR3 here is CATSREGGAGPTLNQPQHF. For the CDR3, the DNA is TGTGCCACCAGCAGAGAAGGGGGAGCAGGGCCTACCCTAAATCAGCCCCAGCATTTT.

Remarks on this clonotype: In this CDR3 the conserved last residue, phenylalanine or tryptophan, is missing, so a read error is likely. The DNA is omitted, as the CDR3 cannot be located on it reliably, and the CDR3 follows TCRdb's listing. The gene calls are TRBV5-1 and TRBJ2-7; the D call of TRBD1 is as the table states it, not checked on the DNA. The CDR3 length equals 11 residues, ends included. The germline V gene has CDR1 SGHRS and CDR2 YFSETQ. CDR3 protein: CASRSGTGMSY.